A selection of T cell receptor beta chains follows, all from one sample in a study of shared clonotypes between healthy human individuals. The table came from immunoSEQ multiplex PCR; TCRdb's copy has only in-frame clones and leaves some out. The sample has 2 million to 2.5 million clones; 90% to 96% are singletons. The material sequenced was naive CD4+ T cells sorted from blood. The receptors come from a man younger than 30 in good health. CDR3s include the opening cysteine and the closing phenylalanine or tryptophan. D genes are given only for firm matches. Clone size is given for some rows only: seen once, a few or many times, or a class if the clone is expanded.

>.|once|TRBJ2-5|TRBV28
CASSLSGPLGETQYF
TGTGCCAGCAGTTTGTCGGGACCGCTGGGAGAGACCCAGTACTTC
>.|.|TRBJ1-2|TRBV18
CASSPEDVSTNYGYTF
TGTGCCAGCTCACCCGAGGACGTCTCCACTAACTATGGCTACACCTTC
>.|.|TRBJ1-2|TRBV6-1
CASSVAGWNGYTF
TGTGCCAGCAGTGTTGCGGGGTGGAATGGCTACACCTTC
>.|.|TRBJ1-1|TRBV5-1
CASSVRDGTEAFF
TGCGCCAGCAGCGTCAGGGATGGCACTGAAGCTTTCTTT
>.|.|TRBJ2-2|TRBV5-8
CASSRGSTGELFF
TGTGCCAGCAGCCGTGGGTCGACCGGGGAGCTGTTTTTT
>.|.|TRBJ2-3|TRBV30
CAWSVPRDFSTDTQYF
TGTGCCTGGAGTGTCCCCCGGGACTTCAGCACAGATACGCAGTATTTT
>TRBD1|.|TRBJ1-2|TRBV5-1
CASSLVGTGDYGYTF
TGCGCCAGCAGCTTGGTAGGGACAGGAGACTATGGCTACACCTTC
>TRBD2|.|TRBJ2-1|TRBV29-1
CSVPGGAGGYPLNEQFF
TGCAGCGTTCCCGGGGGGGCGGGAGGCTACCCTTTGAATGAGCAGTTCTTC
>.|.|TRBJ2-3|TRBV6-5
CASSLLEGSTDTQYF
TGTGCCAGCTCCCTTCTGGAGGGGAGCACAGATACGCAGTATTTT
>TRBD1|.|TRBJ2-7|TRBV28
CASSHPDRAYEQYF
TGTGCCAGCAGTCACCCCGACAGGGCCTACGAGCAGTACTTC
>.|.|TRBJ1-2|TRBV7-2
CASSRPEGANYGYTF
TGTGCCAGCAGCCGACCGGAGGGGGCTAACTATGGCTACACCTTC
>.|.|TRBJ2-7|TRBV6-5
CASSSPQTGTYEQYF
TGTGCCAGCAGTTCACCCCAGACAGGAACCTACGAGCAGTACTTC
>.|.|TRBJ1-4|TRBV2
CATSLDRRGEKLFF
TGTGCCACCTCCTTGGACAGAAGGGGAGAAAAACTGTTTTTT
>TRBD2|.|TRBJ2-5|TRBV27
CASSFLVGSGGLGTQYF
TGTGCCAGCAGTTTTTTAGTCGGTAGCGGGGGCCTGGGGACCCAGTACTTC
>TRBD2|.|TRBJ2-5|TRBV10-3
CAISESSGRQTQYF
TGTGCCATCAGTGAGTCTAGCGGGAGACAGACCCAGTACTTC
>.|.|TRBJ1-4|TRBV5-1
CASSLAWGGREKLFF
TGCGCCAGCAGCTTGGCCTGGGGGGGACGTGAAAAACTGTTTTTT
>.|.|TRBJ2-5|TRBV28
CASSLSQAQETQYF
TGTGCCAGCAGTTTATCACAGGCCCAAGAGACCCAGTACTTC
>TRBD2|.|TRBJ2-5|TRBV9
CASSALTLLAGVGKTQYF
TGTGCCAGCAGCGCCTTAACCCTTCTAGCGGGAGTTGGAAAGACCCAGTACTTC
>.|.|TRBJ2-4|TRBV2
CASDGGAGNIQYF
TGTGCCAGCGATGGGGGGGCTGGGAACATTCAGTACTTC
>.|.|TRBJ2-5|TRBV11-2
CASSFGSVETQYF
TGTGCCAGCAGCTTCGGGTCCGTGGAGACCCAGTACTTC
>TRBD2|.|TRBJ2-4|TRBV27
CGTGGGNIQYF
TGTGGAACGGGAGGGGGAAACATTCAGTACTTC